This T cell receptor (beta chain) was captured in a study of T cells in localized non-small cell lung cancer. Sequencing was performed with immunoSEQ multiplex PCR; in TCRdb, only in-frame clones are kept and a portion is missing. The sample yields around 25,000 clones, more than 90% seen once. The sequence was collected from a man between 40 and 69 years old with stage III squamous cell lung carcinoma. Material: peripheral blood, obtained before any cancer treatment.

This chain's CDR3 is CASSPTSGSETQYF. In DNA, the CDR3 is TGTGCCAGCAGCCCGACTAGCGGGAGTGAGACCCAGTACTTC. The gene calls are TRBV7-9 and TRBJ2-5; 12 bases match TRBD2. CDR3 length: 14 residues. Trimming removed 5 bases from V and 5 bases from J; junction bases left unmatched: 3. Germline V gene lookup returns CDR1 SEHNR and CDR2 FQNEAQ (reference sequence).